This T cell receptor beta chain came from a study of blood T cell repertoires in COVID-19. Turning to the study itself: Samples of COVID-19 (acute and convalescent) were obtained from the United States, Italy and Spain. The cDNA or gDNA used as material had been derived from T cells, B-cell-depleted T cells, or PBMCs.

Patients at the Seattle site were enrolled during active infection and followed longitudinally. The CDR3 extends over 14 amino acids. The V and J ends lost 5 bases and 4 bases respectively, with 15 bases between them. Germline loops: CDR1 LNHDA, CDR2 SQIVND (reference sequence). Original handling: Estimation of nucleated cell counts was performed using reference gene primer amplification. Profiled with immunoSEQ multiplex PCR; TCRdb holds only in-frame clones, not every one. Clone size and V and J calls were adopted from that table, with D and trimming inferred from the DNA. In the table there are a few hundred thousand clones, less than 90% of which are singletons.

Sequenced material: peripheral blood. This chain joins TRBV19 and TRBJ2-7, with D possibly TRBD1 on 6 matching bases. This clonotype originated in a woman older than 75 with COVID-19, enrolled during active disease. The CDR3 DNA follows: TGTGCCAGTAGTTTCCGGGACACGGGATACGAGCAGTACTTC. Translated, it gives CASSFRDTGYEQYF.